These 5 T cell receptor beta chains were sequenced from one sample in a study of metastatic and nonmetastatic thyroid tumors. All patients were untreated before thyroid surgery. TCRdb redid the clone calls on the PCR reads using MiXCR. Of 5,000 to 8,000 clones detected, approximately 33% appear once; the ten largest clones hold roughly a sixth. Input material: adjacent normal tissue. All receptors come from a female donor with papillary thyroid cancer or a benign thyroid nodule (not recorded which). Some clones in this sample may be carry-over from other donors' samples.

The sample holds one count of this clone. The V call is TRBV20-1, the J call TRBJ2-3; 7 positions match TRBD2. With 1 base clipped from V and 2 bases from J, the junction kept 12 bases outside the gene matches. Germline CDR1 reads DFQATT; CDR2 reads SNEGSKA (reference sequence). The CDR3 sequence is 17 residues long. The CDR3 here is CSARGNTAGDYTDTQYF. In DNA, the CDR3 is TGCAGTGCTAGAGGGAATACTGCGGGGGATTACACAGATACGCAGTATTTT.

The rearrangement uses TRBV18 and TRBJ1-1; perhaps TRBD1 as D (5 bases). Germline V lookup: CDR1 KGHSH, CDR2 LQKENI. The CDR3 has 15 amino acids. The V end was cut by 1 base, the J end by 3 bases, with 12 bases between. This CDR3 reads CASSPLPGSDTEAFF. As DNA, the CDR3 is TGTGCCAGCTCACCACTACCAGGGTCGGACACTGAAGCTTTCTTT. The full variable domain, with the rest looked up from reference TRBV18 and TRBJ1-1, is NAGVMQNPRHLVRRRGQEARLRCSPMKGHSHVYWYRQLPEEGLKFMVYLQKENIIDESGMPKERFSAEFPKEGPSILRIQQVVRGDSAAYFCASSPLPGSDTEAFFGQGTRLTVV.

The V and J genes are TRBV11-2 and TRBJ2-3; 11 bases map to TRBD2. V shed 5 bases, J shed 0 bases, and the junction held 7 bases outside the gene matches. This CDR3 has 17 amino acids. The germline V gene has CDR1 SGHAT and CDR2 FQNNGV. CDR3 region: CASSEEGLAESTDTQYF. CDR3 nucleotide sequence: TGTGCCAGCAGCGAAGAGGGACTAGCGGAAAGCACAGATACGCAGTATTTT.

In its sample, this clone was seen a few times. This chain joins TRBV11-1 and TRBJ1-2; weak D call: TRBD1 (6 bases). Trimming pared 6 bases from V and 10 bases from J, leaving 18 bases between. Germline values: CDR1 SGHAT, CDR2 FQDESV (reference sequence). The CDR3 is made up of 13 amino acids. The CDR3 sequence is CASSPFSGQPYTF. The DNA of the CDR3 is TGTGCCAGCAGTCCATTTTCCGGACAGCCCTACACCTTC. Full variable domain (rest looked up from reference TRBV11-1 and TRBJ1-2): EAEVAQSPRYKITEKSQAVAFWCDPISGHATLYWYRQILGQGPELLVQFQDESVVDDSQLPKDRFSAERLKGVDSTLKIQPAELGDSAMYLCASSPFSGQPYTFGSGTRLTVV.

This chain links TRBV6-1 with TRBJ2-7; D remains unclear. In germline, CDR1 is MNHNS, CDR2 SASEGT. This CDR3 contains 12 residues. Between the trimmed V and J ends, which lost 6 bases and 3 bases, there was a span of 9 bases. The CDR3 bases are TGTGCCAGCAGCGACGACCGCTACGAGCAGTACTTC. Protein sequence: CASSDDRYEQYF.